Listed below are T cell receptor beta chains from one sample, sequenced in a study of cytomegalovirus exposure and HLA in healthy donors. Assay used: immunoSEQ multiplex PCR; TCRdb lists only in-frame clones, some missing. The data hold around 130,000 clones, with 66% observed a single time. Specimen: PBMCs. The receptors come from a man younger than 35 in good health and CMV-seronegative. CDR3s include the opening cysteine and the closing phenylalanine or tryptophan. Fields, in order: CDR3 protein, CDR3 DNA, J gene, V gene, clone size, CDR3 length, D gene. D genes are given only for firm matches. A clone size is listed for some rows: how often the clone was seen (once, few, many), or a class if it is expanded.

CASSQDQGVWTEAFF | TGTGCCAGCAGCCAAGATCAGGGTGTGTGGACTGAAGCTTTCTTT | TRBJ1-1 | TRBV7-9 | NA | 15 | NA
CASSPPRDRGYEQYF | TGCGCCAGCAGCCCCCCCCGGGACAGGGGCTACGAGCAGTACTTC | TRBJ2-7 | TRBV5-1 | NA | 15 | TRBD1
CASSRTPETGSYEQYF | TGCGCCAGCAGTCGAACGCCCGAGACAGGATCCTACGAGCAGTACTTC | TRBJ2-7 | TRBV23-1 | NA | 16 | NA
CASSYYSTGELFF | TGTGCCAGCAGTTACTACAGCACCGGGGAGCTGTTTTTT | TRBJ2-2 | TRBV6-6 | few | 13 | NA
CASSVASGRNTDTQYF | TGTGCCAGCAGCGTAGCTAGCGGGCGGAACACAGATACGCAGTATTTT | TRBJ2-3 | TRBV9 | NA | 16 | TRBD2
CASRSTSGRATGELFF | TGTGCCAGCAGATCCACTAGCGGGAGGGCGACCGGGGAGCTGTTTTTT | TRBJ2-2 | TRBV5-4 | few | 16 | TRBD2
CASSFGTTNQETQYF | TGTGCCAGCAGTTTTGGGACAACCAACCAAGAGACCCAGTACTTC | TRBJ2-5 | TRBV27 | NA | 15 | NA
CASSSDRGETQYF | TGTGCCAGCAGCTCGGACAGGGGAGAGACCCAGTACTTC | TRBJ2-5 | TRBV7-2 | NA | 13 | TRBD1
CASSDPGDEQFF | TGTGCCAGCAGCGATCCAGGCGATGAGCAGTTCTTC | TRBJ2-1 | TRBV9 | NA | 12 | NA
CASRSPPGGARGYTF | TGTGCCAGCAGGTCACCTCCAGGGGGCGCTAGGGGCTACACCTTC | TRBJ1-2 | TRBV28 | NA | 15 | TRBD1
CASSLTRYGYTF | TGTGCCAGCAGCCTAACCCGTTATGGCTACACCTTC | TRBJ1-2 | TRBV7-2 | NA | 12 | NA
CASSKTKLAGQETQYF | TGTGCCAGTAGTAAAACTAAACTAGCGGGCCAAGAGACCCAGTACTTC | TRBJ2-5 | TRBV19 | NA | 16 | TRBD2
CASSVSGDEQFF | TGTGCCAGCAGCGTAAGCGGAGATGAGCAGTTCTTC | TRBJ2-1 | TRBV7-9 | NA | 12 | NA
CACLPSSGDTQYF | TGTGCCTGTCTTCCGTCGTCGGGAGATACGCAGTATTTT | TRBJ2-3 | TRBV30 | NA | 13 | NA
CATSRDRRGSGNTIYF | TGTGCCACCAGCAGAGATCGTCGGGGTAGTGGAAACACCATATATTTT | TRBJ1-3 | TRBV15 | few | 16 | NA
CASSLQRQEAFF | TGTGCCAGCAGCTTACAGAGGCAGGAAGCTTTCTTT | TRBJ1-1 | TRBV28 | NA | 12 | NA
CASSDGSARGGTDTQYF | TGTGCCAGCAGTGACGGGAGCGCTAGAGGAGGCACAGATACGCAGTATTTT | TRBJ2-3 | TRBV25-1 | few | 17 | NA
CASSLSVYNEQFF | TGTGCCAGCAGTTTATCAGTCTACAATGAGCAGTTCTTC | TRBJ2-1 | TRBV28 | NA | 13 | NA
CASSSYMSGTGANTEAFF | TGCGCCAGCAGCTCCTATATGTCCGGGACAGGGGCCAACACTGAAGCTTTCTTT | TRBJ1-1 | TRBV5-1 | NA | 18 | TRBD1
CASFLGGGGYTF | TGTGCCAGTTTCTTGGGAGGCGGTGGCTACACCTTC | TRBJ1-2 | TRBV6-5 | few | 12 | NA
CASSTGQGRRYTF | TGTGCCAGTAGTACCGGACAGGGTCGGCGCTACACCTTC | TRBJ1-2 | TRBV19 | NA | 13 | TRBD1
CASSKGTSGTDTQYF | TGTGCCAGCAGCAAGGGGACTAGCGGCACAGATACGCAGTATTTT | TRBJ2-3 | TRBV13 | few | 15 | TRBD2
CATDARAVGTGELFF | TGTGCTACAGACGCCAGGGCGGTGGGCACCGGGGAGCTGTTTTTT | TRBJ2-2 | TRBV19 | NA | 15 | NA
CAWSVHRVGQGGTQYF | TGTGCCTGGAGTGTACATCGGGTGGGACAGGGAGGGACCCAGTACTTC | TRBJ2-5 | TRBV30 | NA | 16 | TRBD1
CAWSVPTDNSPLHF | TGTGCCTGGAGTGTACCTACAGATAATTCACCCCTCCACTTT | TRBJ1-6 | TRBV30 | NA | 14 | NA
CASSFDGRVYEQYF | TGTGCCAGCAGCTTTGACGGGAGGGTCTACGAGCAGTACTTC | TRBJ2-7 | TRBV7-8 | NA | 14 | TRBD2
CASSLAGGGTDTQYF | TGTGCCAGCAGTCTAGCGGGGGGAGGGACAGATACGCAGTATTTT | TRBJ2-3 | TRBV6-1 | few | 15 | TRBD2
CASSNARVVAFF | TGTGCCAGTAGTAACGCCAGGGTGGTAGCTTTCTTT | TRBJ1-1 | TRBV19 | NA | 12 | NA
CASRSGGAYNEQFF | TGTGCCAGCAGGAGCGGGGGGGCCTACAATGAGCAGTTCTTC | TRBJ2-1 | TRBV28 | NA | 14 | TRBD2
CASSNRDSTTDTQYF | TGTGCCAGCAGTAACCGGGACAGTACCACAGATACGCAGTATTTT | TRBJ2-3 | TRBV6-5 | NA | 15 | TRBD1
CSVEDGYF | TGCAGCGTTGAAGACGGTTATTTT | TRBJ2-3 | TRBV29-1 | NA | 8 | NA
CAWWQGANGYTF | TGTGCCTGGTGGCAGGGGGCCAATGGCTACACCTTC | TRBJ1-2 | TRBV30 | few | 12 | TRBD1
CASTGSGNTIYF | TGCGCCAGCACAGGCTCTGGAAACACCATATATTTT | TRBJ1-3 | TRBV5-1 | NA | 12 | NA
CASSLAGSVEQYF | TGTGCCAGCAGCTTGGCAGGTTCTGTCGAGCAGTACTTC | TRBJ2-7 | TRBV11-2 | NA | 13 | NA
CSSSRRLTSSVYNEQFF | TGTTCCAGCAGCCGCCGACTTACTTCCTCGGTATACAATGAGCAGTTCTTC | TRBJ2-1 | TRBV7-9 | NA | 17 | NA
CAWSVKSGWTSSGNTQYF | TGTGCCTGGAGTGTAAAGTCAGGATGGACTAGCTCCGGAAATACGCAGTATTTT | TRBJ2-3 | TRBV30 | NA | 18 | TRBD2
CASSSTGLVQPQHF | TGTGCCAGCAGTTCGACAGGGTTGGTTCAGCCCCAGCATTTT | TRBJ1-5 | TRBV27 | few | 14 | TRBD1
CASSGQGMEQYF | TGTGCCAGCAGCGGACAGGGTATGGAGCAGTACTTC | TRBJ2-7 | TRBV6-1 | few | 12 | TRBD1
CASSYFGGFGTEAFF | TGTGCCAGCAGTTACTTTGGGGGGTTCGGCACTGAAGCTTTCTTT | TRBJ1-1 | TRBV6-6 | NA | 15 | NA
CASSLGGPPLAQQFF | TGTGCCAGCAGTTTAGGCGGGCCCCCTCTCGCTCAGCAGTTCTTC | TRBJ2-1 | TRBV27 | few | 15 | NA
CASSQEPSSGSGGTYEQYF | TGTGCCAGCAGCCAAGAGCCGTCCAGCGGGAGCGGTGGAACCTACGAGCAGTACTTC | TRBJ2-7 | TRBV4-2 | few | 19 | TRBD2
CAWSVPSPWTGIPPHSGNTIYF | TGTGCCTGGAGTGTACCCTCACCTTGGACAGGGATACCTCCCCACTCTGGAAACACCATATATTTT | TRBJ1-3 | TRBV30 | few | 22 | TRBD1
CATSRGAPYTGELFF | TGTGCCACCAGCAGAGGGGCCCCTTACACCGGGGAGCTGTTTTTT | TRBJ2-2 | TRBV15 | NA | 15 | NA
CASSETSGPGTGMETQYF | TGTGCCAGCAGCGAAACTAGCGGGCCGGGGACGGGCATGGAGACCCAGTACTTC | TRBJ2-5 | TRBV6-1 | NA | 18 | TRBD2
CASSHIAGGKETQYF | TGTGCCAGCAGCCACATAGCGGGGGGAAAAGAGACCCAGTACTTC | TRBJ2-5 | TRBV14 | NA | 15 | TRBD2
CASSTTGNTEAFF | TGTGCCAGCAGTACGACTGGGAACACTGAAGCTTTCTTT | TRBJ1-1 | TRBV6-1 | NA | 13 | NA
CASRTGTVYEQYF | TGTGCCAGCAGAACCGGGACAGTATACGAACAGTACTTC | TRBJ2-5 | TRBV6-1 | NA | 13 | TRBD1
CASSVAGNTIYF | TGTGCCAGCAGCGTAGCAGGAAACACCATATATTTT | TRBJ1-3 | TRBV9 | NA | 12 | NA
CASSVTGGVNTEAFF | TGCGCCAGCAGCGTGACGGGGGGCGTGAACACTGAAGCTTTCTTT | TRBJ1-1 | TRBV5-1 | NA | 15 | NA
CASSVGGAAEAFF | TGCGCCAGCAGCGTCGGGGGGGCGGCTGAAGCTTTCTTT | TRBJ1-1 | TRBV5-1 | NA | 13 | NA
CASSSSLHYGYTF | TGTGCCAGCAGTTCGAGCCTGCACTATGGCTACACCTTC | TRBJ1-2 | TRBV7-9 | NA | 13 | NA
CASSLTTRSVAGELFF | TGCGCCAGCAGCTTGACGACTAGGTCGGTGGCCGGGGAGCTGTTTTTT | TRBJ2-2 | TRBV5-1 | NA | 16 | NA
CASSPDRNQPQHF | TGTGCCAGTAGCCCGGACAGAAATCAGCCCCAGCATTTT | TRBJ1-5 | TRBV19 | few | 13 | NA
CASSKTGIGGELFF | TGTGCCAGCAGTAAGACAGGGATCGGCGGGGAGCTGTTTTTT | TRBJ2-2 | TRBV6-5 | NA | 14 | TRBD1
CASSPRTGGSFHSGANVLTF | TGTGCCAGCAGCCCAAGGACAGGGGGCTCCTTTCACTCTGGGGCCAACGTCCTGACTTTC | TRBJ2-6 | TRBV7-8 | NA | 20 | TRBD1
CASSQDMRETQYF | TGTGCCAGCAGCCAAGATATGCGGGAGACCCAGTACTTC | TRBJ2-5 | TRBV4-2 | NA | 13 | NA
CASSAEGLSYNEQFF | TGTGCCAGCAGCGCCGAAGGACTGTCCTACAATGAGCAGTTCTTC | TRBJ2-1 | TRBV9 | NA | 15 | NA
CASSYNILDTQYF | TGTGCCAGCAGTTATAATATCTTAGATACGCAGTATTTT | TRBJ2-3 | TRBV6-5 | NA | 13 | NA